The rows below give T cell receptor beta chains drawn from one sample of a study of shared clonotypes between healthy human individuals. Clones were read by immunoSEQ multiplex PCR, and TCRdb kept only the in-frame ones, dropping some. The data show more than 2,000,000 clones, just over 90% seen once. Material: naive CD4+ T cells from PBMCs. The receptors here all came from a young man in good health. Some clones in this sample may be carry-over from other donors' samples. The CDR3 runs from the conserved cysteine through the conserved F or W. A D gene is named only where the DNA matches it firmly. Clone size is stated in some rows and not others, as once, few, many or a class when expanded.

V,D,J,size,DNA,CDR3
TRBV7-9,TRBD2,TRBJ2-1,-,TGTGCCAGCAGCGCCGGGACTAGCGGGAGGCAATCCTACAATGAGCAGTTCTTC,CASSAGTSGRQSYNEQFF
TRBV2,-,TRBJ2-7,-,TGTGCCAGCAGCTACGACTCGGGCTACGAGCAGTACTTC,CASSYDSGYEQYF
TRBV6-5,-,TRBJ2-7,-,TGTGCCAGCAGTAACGGACACTACGAGCAGTACTTC,CASSNGHYEQYF
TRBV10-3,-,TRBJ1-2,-,TGTGCCATCCAGACTATTTCTAACTATGGCTACACCTTC,CAIQTISNYGYTF
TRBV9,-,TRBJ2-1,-,TGTGCCAGCAGCGCCTCGCCGCTCAGGCATGAGCAGTTCTTC,CASSASPLRHEQFF
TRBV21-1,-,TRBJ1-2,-,TGTGCCAGCAGCCCCCGGGGGGGGCCAGAACTCCTTAACTATGGCTACACCTTC,CASSPRGGPELLNYGYTF
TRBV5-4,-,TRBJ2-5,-,TGTGCCAGCAGCCCCACGGTTAATCAAGAGACCCAGTACTTC,CASSPTVNQETQYF
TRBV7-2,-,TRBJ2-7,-,TGTGCCAGCAGCTCGCGCGCCCAGTTGGACTTC,CASSSRAQLDF
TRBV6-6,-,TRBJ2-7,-,TGTGCCAGCAGCCCCTATCAGGCCTACGAGCAGTACTTC,CASSPYQAYEQYF
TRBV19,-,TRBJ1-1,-,TGTGCCAGTAGTATAGGGGCAGGGGTAATCACTGAAGCTTTCTTT,CASSIGAGVITEAFF
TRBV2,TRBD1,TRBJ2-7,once,TGTGCCAGCAGCGCTTACAGGGGATCCTACGAGCAGTACTTC,CASSAYRGSYEQYF
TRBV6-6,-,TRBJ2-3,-,TGTGCCAGCAGTTACATGGACAGCACAGATACGCAGTATTTT,CASSYMDSTDTQYF
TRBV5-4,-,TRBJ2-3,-,TGTGCCAGCAGCTCAGATTACGGCACAGATACGCAGTATTTT,CASSSDYGTDTQYF
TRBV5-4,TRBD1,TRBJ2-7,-,TGTGCCAGCAGCTCGCCGGGACAGGGGAACTACGAGCAGTACTTC,CASSSPGQGNYEQYF
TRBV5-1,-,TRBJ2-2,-,TGCGCCAGCAGCCCCGGGGCGGCGGAGGGCACCGGGGAGCTGTTTTTT,CASSPGAAEGTGELFF
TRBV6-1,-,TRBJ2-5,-,TGTGCCAGCAGTGTATTTTCGGTAATACAAGAGACCCAGTACTTC,CASSVFSVIQETQYF
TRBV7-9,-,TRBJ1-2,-,TGTGCCAGCAGCTTAGATGGCGGCAGGAGGTATGGCTACACCTTC,CASSLDGGRRYGYTF
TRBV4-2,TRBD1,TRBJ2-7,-,TGTGCCAGCAGCCGGGACAGGGACTACGAGCAGTACTTC,CASSRDRDYEQYF
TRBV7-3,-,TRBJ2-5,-,TGTGCCAGCAGTCGGACAGACCAAGAGACCCAGTACTTC,CASSRTDQETQYF
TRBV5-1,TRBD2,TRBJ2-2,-,TGCGCCAGCAGCTTCCTAGCGGGAGTTACCGGGGAGCTGTTTTTT,CASSFLAGVTGELFF
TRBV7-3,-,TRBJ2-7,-,TGTGCCAGCAGCTTAGGGGACCGCCACGAGCAGTACTTC,CASSLGDRHEQYF
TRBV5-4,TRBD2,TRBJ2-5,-,TGTGCCAGCAGCCCGGGAGGGTGGCGGGAGACCCAGTACTTC,CASSPGGWRETQYF
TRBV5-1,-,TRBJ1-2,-,TGCGCCAGCAGCTTGCTCGGAACCGGGTTGGGTCTTGGCTACACCTTC,CASSLLGTGLGLGYTF
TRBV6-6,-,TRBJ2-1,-,TGTGCCAGCTCTAGCCACAATGAGCAGTTCTTC,CASSSHNEQFF
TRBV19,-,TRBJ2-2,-,TGTGCCAGTAGTGTGGGAGGAGAGACAGCTAACACCGGGGAGCTGTTTTTT,CASSVGGETANTGELFF
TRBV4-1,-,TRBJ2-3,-,TGCGCCAGCAGCCAAGAGGGGACTAGCACAGATACGCAGTATTTT,CASSQEGTSTDTQYF
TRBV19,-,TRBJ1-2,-,TGTGCCAGTAGTATAGCCCAGTCTAACTATGGCTACACCTTC,CASSIAQSNYGYTF
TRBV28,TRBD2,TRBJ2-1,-,TGTGCCAGCAGTCGCTCCTTCAGCGGGAGGTACATCAATGAGCAGTTCTTC,CASSRSFSGRYINEQFF
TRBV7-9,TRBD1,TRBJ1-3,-,TGTGCCAGCAGTTCGGACAGGGCTGGAAACACCATATATTTT,CASSSDRAGNTIYF
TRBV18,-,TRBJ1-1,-,TGTGCCAGCTCCCCGGCGGGGGGCGGTTACACTGAAGCTTTCTTT,CASSPAGGGYTEAFF
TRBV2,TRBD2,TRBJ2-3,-,TGTGCCAGCGGGCGGGAGGCGGGACACACGCAGTATTTT,CASGREAGHTQYF
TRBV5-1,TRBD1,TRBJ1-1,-,TGCGCCAGCAGCGTCGGCGGGTCAGGGGGCAGCCAGGCTGAAGCTTTCTTT,CASSVGGSGGSQAEAFF
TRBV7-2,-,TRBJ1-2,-,TGTGCCAGCAGCTTAGTAGGGAACTATGGCTACACCTTC,CASSLVGNYGYTF
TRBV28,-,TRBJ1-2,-,TGTGCCAGCAGTTCTGGGGGGGCCTATGGCTACACCTTC,CASSSGGAYGYTF
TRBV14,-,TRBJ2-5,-,TGTGCCAGCAGCCAATCGACGTATCCCCAAGAGACCCAGTACTTC,CASSQSTYPQETQYF
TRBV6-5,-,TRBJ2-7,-,TGTGCCAGCAGCCCACGATACGGAGAGCAGTACTTC,CASSPRYGEQYF
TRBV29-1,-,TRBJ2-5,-,TGCAGCGTGGGGACCCTGAGGACCCAGTACTTC,CSVGTLRTQYF
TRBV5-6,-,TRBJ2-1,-,TGTGCCAGCAGCTCCCTAAGTAGTGAGGTCGATGAGCAGTTCTTC,CASSSLSSEVDEQFF
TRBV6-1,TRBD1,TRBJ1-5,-,TGTGCCAGCAGTGAGTTACAGGGGGATCAGCCCCAGCATTTT,CASSELQGDQPQHF
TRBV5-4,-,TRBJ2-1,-,TGTGCCAGCAGCTCACTTACAGGGAAAGGCTACAATGAGCAGTTCTTC,CASSSLTGKGYNEQFF
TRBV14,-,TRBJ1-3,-,TGTGCCAGCAGCCAAGAGACGGGGTGGACTAGCTCTGGAAACACCATATATTTT,CASSQETGWTSSGNTIYF
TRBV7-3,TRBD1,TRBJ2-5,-,TGTGCCAGCAGCCTTTCAGGGGGAAGGGAGACCCAGTACTTC,CASSLSGGRETQYF
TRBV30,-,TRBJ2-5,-,TGTGCCTGTGCAACGGCCCTACAAGAGACCCAGTACTTC,CACATALQETQYF
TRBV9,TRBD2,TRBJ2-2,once,TGTGCCAGCAGCGTAGTTGGGACTAGCGGAGCTACTGGTACCGGGGAGCTGTTTTTT,CASSVVGTSGATGTGELFF
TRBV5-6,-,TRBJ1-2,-,TGTGCCACCTCGACGGGAGCCTATGGCTACACCTTC,CATSTGAYGYTF
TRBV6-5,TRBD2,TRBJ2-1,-,TGTGCCAGCAGTTATGCGGAGGGAGGGCGGTACAATGAGCAGTTCTTC,CASSYAEGGRYNEQFF
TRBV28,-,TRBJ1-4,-,TGTGCCAGCAGCTTTACTCGGGCAACTAATGAAAAACTGTTTTTT,CASSFTRATNEKLFF
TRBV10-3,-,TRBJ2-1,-,TGTGCCATCAGTGACTCAGGGAATGAGCAGTTCTTC,CAISDSGNEQFF
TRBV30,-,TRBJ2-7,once,TGTGCCTGGAGCCCGGGGCCCTCCTACGAGCAGTACTTC,CAWSPGPSYEQYF
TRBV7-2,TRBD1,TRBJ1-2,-,TGTGCCAGCAGCCCCGACAGGGGTTATGGCTACACCTTC,CASSPDRGYGYTF
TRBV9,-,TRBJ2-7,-,TGTGCCAGCAGCCCGAGTGTTAGCGGTTCCGGGCAGTACTTC,CASSPSVSGSGQYF
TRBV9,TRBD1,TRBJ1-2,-,TGTGCCAGCAGCCCGTTGGGACAGGGCACCTATGGCTACACCTTC,CASSPLGQGTYGYTF
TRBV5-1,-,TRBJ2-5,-,TGCGCCAGCAGCTCCGGGACCGAGGAGACCCAGTACTTC,CASSSGTEETQYF
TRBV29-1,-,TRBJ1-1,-,TGCAGCGTTGGGCCAGGTGGGCGGGGGACTGAAGCTTTCTTT,CSVGPGGRGTEAFF
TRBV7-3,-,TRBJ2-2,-,TGTGCCAGCAGCTTGTCCCTGGGGACCGGGGAGCTGTTTTTT,CASSLSLGTGELFF
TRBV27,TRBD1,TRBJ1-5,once,TGTGCCAGCAGTTTGACAGGGGGTAATCAGCCCCAGCATTTT,CASSLTGGNQPQHF
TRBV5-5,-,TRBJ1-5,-,TGTGCCAGCAGCCCGAGAGGGGGATCTTATAGCAATCAGCCCCAGCATTTT,CASSPRGGSYSNQPQHF